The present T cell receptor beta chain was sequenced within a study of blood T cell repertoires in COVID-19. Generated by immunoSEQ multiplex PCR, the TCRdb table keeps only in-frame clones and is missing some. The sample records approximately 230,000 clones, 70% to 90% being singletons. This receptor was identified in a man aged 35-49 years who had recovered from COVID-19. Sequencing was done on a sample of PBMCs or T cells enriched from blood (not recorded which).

As DNA, the CDR3 is TGTGCCAGCAGCTTAGTAATGGGGGCAACTGAAGCTTTCTTT. Amino acid sequence: CASSLVMGATEAFF. This sequence joins TRBV7-9 and TRBJ1-1, with D possibly TRBD1 on 6 matching bases. V lost 1 base and J 5 bases, leaving 11 bases between the germline ends. The germline V gene encodes CDR1 SEHNR and CDR2 FQNEAQ (reference sequence). This CDR3 is built from 14 residues.